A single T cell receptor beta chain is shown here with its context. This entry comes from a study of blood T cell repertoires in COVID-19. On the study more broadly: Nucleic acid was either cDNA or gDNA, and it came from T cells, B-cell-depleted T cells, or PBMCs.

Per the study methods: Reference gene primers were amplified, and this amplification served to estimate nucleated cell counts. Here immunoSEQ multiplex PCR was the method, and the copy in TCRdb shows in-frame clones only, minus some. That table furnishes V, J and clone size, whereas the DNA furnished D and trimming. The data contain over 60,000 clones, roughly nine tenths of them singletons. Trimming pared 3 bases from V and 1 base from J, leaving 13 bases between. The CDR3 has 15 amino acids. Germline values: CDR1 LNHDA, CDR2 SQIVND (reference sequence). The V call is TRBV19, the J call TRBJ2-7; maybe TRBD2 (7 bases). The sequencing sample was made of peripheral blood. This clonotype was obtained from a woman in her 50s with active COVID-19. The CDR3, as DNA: TGTGCCAGTAGTATCCGGGGGGCAGAATCCTACGAGCAGTACTTC. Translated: CASSIRGAESYEQYF.